The next 18 T cell receptor beta chains were all read from a single sample in a study of T cells in women clearing cervical HPV infection. The repertoire was sequenced with immunoSEQ multiplex PCR; TCRdb's copy has only in-frame clones and lacks some. The sample totals tens of thousands of clones. Sequencing was performed on blood buffy coat. These receptors were obtained from a woman aged 18 to 75 with a cervical HPV16 infection that either progressed to CIN3+ or cleared (not recorded which).

As regards this clone: From the germline J gene comes the end of the CDR3, since the read stops 3 residues before it. V is TRBV5-1 and J is TRBJ2-3, with 10 nucleotides matching TRBD1. V lost 7 bases to trimming and J lost 6 bases; unmatched junction nucleotides: 11. There are 15 residues in the CDR3. CDR1 and CDR2 (germline): SGHRS, YFSETQ. CDR3 residues: CASLATGGGGDTQYF. Partial CDR3 DNA: TGCGCCAGCCTTGCGACAGGGGGCGGAGGGGATACG.

Comment on this clone: The read terminates 3 residues ahead of where the CDR3 ends, so the germline J gene completes it. This chain links TRBV20-1 with TRBJ1-5; D remains unclear. Germline V gene lookup returns CDR1 DFQATT and CDR2 SNEGSKA (reference sequence). The CDR3 is 14 amino acids. Deletions cut 3 bases from V and 0 bases from J, with 9 bases between. Incomplete CDR3 DNA: TGCAGTGCTAGCCCAGGTCATAGCAATCAGCCC. Its protein is CSASPGHSNQP. The whole CDR3 sequence is CSASPGHSNQPQHF.

Comments on this clone: The read falls 3 residues short of the CDR3 end, and the missing part is taken from the germline J gene. J is TRBJ2-3 and V is TRBV20-1; 11 nucleotides match TRBD2. Trimming removed 5 bases from V and 1 base from J; junction bases left unmatched: 11. There are 17 residues in the CDR3. Germline V gene lookup returns CDR1 DFQATT and CDR2 SNEGSKA (reference sequence). This CDR3 is CSALLAGDPLGTDTQYF. The covered CDR3 bases are TGCAGTGCTTTACTAGCGGGGGACCCGCTGGGCACAGATACG.

As concerns this clone: The CDR3 end lies 3 residues beyond the end of the read and is filled in from the germline J gene. The chain is built from TRBV12-3 or TRBV12-4 and TRBJ1-5; D unresolved. The CDR3 consists of 15 residues. Trimming left V 0 bases short and J 5 bases short, with 11 bases between. The DNA read from the CDR3 is TGTGCCAGCAGTTTAGCGTCTCGAAGGGATCAGCCC. Translation: CASSLASRRDQP. The entire CDR3 sequence reads CASSLASRRDQPQHF.

Comment on this clone: The CDR3 end is not reached by the read, which stops 3 residues before it; the germline J gene fills it in. The chain combines TRBV10-2 with TRBJ1-1; 8 bases map to TRBD1. J was trimmed by 4 bases and V by 4 bases; bases with no gene match: 8. The CDR3 has 15 amino acids. Germline values: CDR1 WSHSY, CDR2 SAAADI. This chain's CDR3 is CASSVSRGLGTEAFF. Incomplete CDR3 DNA: TGCGCCAGCAGTGTTAGCAGGGGGCTGGGCACTGAA.

Of note for this clone: The CDR3 end falls 3 residues outside the read, so it is completed with the germline J gene. The V and J genes are TRBV18 and TRBJ1-2; no reliable D call. CDR1 KGHSH and CDR2 LQKENI come from the germline V gene. This CDR3 is 13 amino acids long. The sequenced CDR3 bases are TGTGCCAGCTCACGGCCAAGCACAGATACC. The encoded protein is CASSRPSTDT. The entire CDR3 reads CASSRPSTDTYTF.

Note on this clone: The read terminates 3 residues before the CDR3 end, so the remaining end is supplied by the germline J gene. This sequence joins TRBV7-3 and TRBJ1-6, with TRBD1 identical over 7 bases. The germline CDR1 and CDR2 sequences are SGHTA and FQGTGA. V shed 4 bases, J shed 9 bases, and the junction held 3 bases outside the gene matches. This CDR3 region has 13 residues. The CDR3 is CASSSTGFSPLHF. Partial CDR3 DNA: TGTGCCAGCAGCTCGACAGGGTTTTCACCC.

Of note for this clone: The sequenced fragment ends 3 residues before the CDR3 boundary, so the rest is inferred from the germline J gene. The chain uses TRBV12-3 or TRBV12-4 and TRBJ1-6, with D hard to call. V dropped 3 bases and J dropped 1 base, with 7 bases sitting between them. The CDR3 contains 15 residues. Here the CDR3 reads CASSLAGSYNSPLHF. CDR3 bases read: TGTGCCAGCAGTTTGGCGGGATCCTATAATTCACCC.

On this clone itself: The read gets to within 3 residues of the CDR3 end, and the germline J gene fills in the rest. The chain links TRBV2 to TRBJ2-2; maybe TRBD2 (6 bases). CDR1 and CDR2 from the germline V gene are SNHLY and FYNNEI. The CDR3 is made up of 15 amino acids. Here the CDR3 reads CASSEGRGYSGRLFF. Partial CDR3 DNA: TGTGCCAGCAGTGAAGGACGGGGGTATTCCGGCCGG.

To note about this clone: Sequencing ends 3 residues short of the CDR3 end; the germline J gene provides the rest. The chain employs TRBV7-3 and TRBJ2-6, with D hard to call. The V end lost 5 bases, the J end lost 0 bases, and 11 bases lay between the germline ends. This CDR3 has 16 residues. Germline values: CDR1 SGHTA, CDR2 FQGTGA. The CDR3 sequence: CASSPLSSSGANVLTF. The sequenced CDR3 bases are TGTGCCAGCAGCCCCCTAAGTAGCTCTGGGGCCAACGTC.

About this clone itself: The read terminates 3 residues ahead of where the CDR3 ends, so the germline J gene completes it. The rearrangement joins TRBV19 to TRBJ2-3; 7 bases are a match to TRBD1. The germline gives CDR1 LNHDA, CDR2 SQIVND (reference sequence). This CDR3 region has 16 residues. V shed 6 bases and J 4 bases; nucleotides not matched to a gene: 13. The CDR3 sequence: CASRARTGVLADTQYF. Partial CDR3 DNA: TGTGCCAGTAGGGCCCGTACAGGGGTGCTCGCAGATACG.

Considering frequency, this clone is medium-sized (0.01 to 0.1%). Sequencing ends 3 residues short of the CDR3 end; the germline J gene provides the rest. The J gene is TRBJ2-4, the V gene TRBV18; 7 nucleotides agree with TRBD1. The trim removed 3 bases at V and 1 base at J, leaving 9 bases unmatched. This CDR3 comprises 17 residues. CDR1 is KGHSH, CDR2 LQKENI, per germline. CDR3 DNA, as far as it was read: TGTGCCAGCTCACCGGAGGACAGGCGATTGGCCAAAAACATT. The encoded protein is CASSPEDRRLAKNI. The whole CDR3 protein reads CASSPEDRRLAKNIQYF.

As to this clone: The CDR3 is cut off 3 residues early in the read; its end comes from the germline J gene. This rearrangement joins TRBV6-1 to TRBJ2-4; TRBD1 is a possible D gene (5 bases). Germline CDR1 and CDR2: MNHNS and SASEGT. There are 14 residues in the CDR3. CDR3 residues: CASSGRTNNYGQYF. The covered CDR3 bases are TGTGCCAGCAGTGGCAGGACAAATAATTATGGT.

Details on this clone: The read ends 3 residues shy of where the CDR3 ends; the end is completed using the germline J gene. The chain joins TRBV5-1 to TRBJ2-1; 7 bases align to TRBD1. The germline gives CDR1 SGHRS, CDR2 YFSETQ. Losses at the gene ends were 9 bases for V and 6 bases for J; bases not matched to a gene: 12. CDR3 length: 14 residues. CDR3: CATQTGDWSNEQFF. Incomplete CDR3 DNA: TGCGCCACCCAAACAGGGGATTGGAGCAATGAG.

With regard to this clone: The read gets to within 3 residues of the CDR3 end, and the germline J gene fills in the rest. The chain couples TRBV7-6 to TRBJ2-5; D uncertain. This CDR3 comprises 11 residues. Trimming took off 8 bases at V and 2 bases at J, with 6 bases between the two ends. The germline V gene encodes CDR1 SGHVS and CDR2 FNYEAQ. CDR3 protein: CASGPQETQYF. CDR3 DNA, as far as it was read: TGTGCCAGCGGGCCTCAAGAGACC.

A word on this clone: The sequence runs out 3 residues before the end of the CDR3; the remainder is reconstructed from the germline J gene. This sequence joins TRBV2 and TRBJ1-4, with D uncertain. The CDR3 is 14 residues long. The V gene lost 6 bases and the J gene lost 0 bases, with 8 bases spanning the gap. The V gene's germline CDR1 is SNHLY and CDR2 FYNNEI. CDR3 protein: CASRMSSTNEKLFF. The sequenced CDR3 bases are TGTGCCAGCAGAATGTCGTCAACTAATGAAAAA.

Concerning this clone itself: The read ends 3 residues shy of where the CDR3 ends; the end is completed using the germline J gene. The chain uses TRBV5-1 and TRBJ2-3, with 8 bases aligning to TRBD1. J was trimmed by 6 bases and V by 3 bases; bases with no gene match: 6. The CDR3 has 14 residues. CDR1 and CDR2 from the germline V gene are SGHRS and YFSETQ. CDR3 residues: CASSSPGGADTQYF. The CDR3 bases that were read are TGCGCCAGCAGCTCTCCAGGGGGCGCGGATACG. The full variable domain, its missing parts supplied by reference TRBV5-1 and TRBJ2-3, is KAGVTQTPRYLIKTRGQQVTLSCSPISGHRSVSWYQQTPGQGLQFLFEYFSETQRNKGNFPGRFSGRQFSNSRSEMNVSTLELGDSALYLCASSSPGGADTQYFGPGTRLTVL.

As concerns this clone: The CDR3 end falls 3 residues outside the read, so it is completed with the germline J gene. The chain has TRBV5-5 and TRBJ2-3; TRBD2 aligns across 8 bases. The CDR3 consists of 15 residues. The germline gives CDR1 SGHKS, CDR2 YYEKEE (reference sequence). CDR3 region: CASSPGRGSLETQYF. The sequenced part of the CDR3 DNA is TGTGCCAGCAGCCCCGGGAGGGGTTCTTTAGAGACG. Filled out from reference TRBV5-5 and TRBJ2-3, the complete variable domain reads DAGVTQSPTHLIKTRGQQVTLRCSPISGHKSVSWYQQVLGQGPQFIFQYYEKEERGRGNFPDRFSARQFPNYSSELNVNALLLGDSALYLCASSPGRGSLETQYFGPGTRLTVL.